Listed below are T cell receptor beta chains from one sample, sequenced in a study of cytotoxic CD8 clonotypes in ibrutinib-treated CLL. Produced via immunoSEQ multiplex PCR; TCRdb's table is partial and in-frame only. Among some 150,000 clones listed, 60% to 85% were seen once. Here the sequenced sample was PBMCs, taken after 24 months of ibrutinib treatment. These receptors were obtained from a human donor with chronic lymphocytic leukemia. The CDR3 runs from the conserved cysteine through the conserved F or W. A D gene is named only where the DNA matches it firmly. The size of a clone is reported for some rows only, either as once, few or many, or as a class for expanded clones.

J gene,clone size,D gene,V gene,CDR3 protein,CDR3 DNA
TRBJ2-7,-,-,TRBV11-2,CASSLVLAWEQYF,TGTGCCAGCAGCTTAGTTTTAGCTTGGGAGCAGTACTTC
TRBJ2-2,-,TRBD2,TRBV11-3,CASSPSGPANTGELFF,TGTGCCAGCAGCCCTAGCGGGCCAGCGAACACCGGGGAGCTGTTTTTT
TRBJ2-3,-,TRBD1,TRBV9,CASSTGARDSTDTQYF,TGTGCCAGCAGTACAGGGGCCCGGGACAGCACAGATACGCAGTATTTT
TRBJ1-3,-,TRBD1,TRBV6-5,CASSTRQGWGNTIYF,TGTGCCAGCAGTACCCGACAGGGATGGGGAAACACCATATATTTT
TRBJ1-3,few,-,TRBV19,CASSTERGNTIYF,TGTGCCAGTAGTACGGAGCGGGGAAACACCATATATTTT
TRBJ1-1,-,-,TRBV5-1,CASSPSGLASGEAFF,TGCGCCAGCAGCCCCTCCGGACTCGCCTCGGGTGAAGCTTTCTTT
TRBJ1-1,-,-,TRBV6-5,CASSYADNTEAFF,TGTGCCAGCAGTTACGCGGATAACACTGAAGCTTTCTTT
TRBJ2-7,-,-,TRBV28,CASSPPLGRPSSYEQYF,TGTGCCAGCAGCCCCCCCCTTGGCAGACCCAGCTCCTACGAGCAGTACTTC
TRBJ1-5,-,-,TRBV10-3,CAISEAGAVGGPQHF,TGTGCCATCAGTGAGGCAGGGGCGGTGGGTGGGCCCCAGCATTTT
TRBJ2-7,-,-,TRBV6-6,CATGGYEQYF,TGTGCCACCGGGGGCTACGAGCAGTACTTC
TRBJ2-4,-,TRBD2,TRBV7-9,CASSPLMPGGLGIQYF,TGTGCCAGCAGCCCCCTTATGCCGGGGGGACTGGGGATTCAGTACTTC
TRBJ1-2,-,-,TRBV7-2,CASSLEGKYKPYGYTF,TGTGCCAGCAGCCTTGAGGGGAAGTACAAGCCCTATGGCTACACCTTC
TRBJ1-1,-,-,TRBV5-1,CASSQDRLGTEAFF,TGCGCCAGCAGCCAAGACAGGCTGGGCACTGAAGCTTTCTTT
TRBJ1-4,-,-,TRBV19,CASIPGEATNEKLFF,TGTGCCAGTATCCCAGGGGAAGCAACTAATGAAAAACTGTTTTTT
TRBJ2-1,-,TRBD2,TRBV10-2,CASLTSRSYNEQFF,TGCGCCAGCTTGACTAGCAGGTCCTACAATGAGCAGTTCTTC
TRBJ1-3,-,-,TRBV28,CASRGLLPVDTIYF,TGTGCCAGCAGGGGACTTCTGCCCGTGGACACCATATATTTT
TRBJ1-4,-,-,TRBV6-6,CASSGTTNEKLFF,TGTGCCAGCAGCGGGACAACGAATGAAAAACTGTTTTTT
TRBJ2-5,few,-,TRBV5-5,CASSLGGTAQETQYF,TGTGCCAGCAGCTTGGGAGGAACTGCGCAAGAGACCCAGTACTTC
TRBJ1-2,-,-,TRBV30,CAWGSHNYGYTF,TGTGCCTGGGGCAGCCATAACTATGGCTACACCTTC
TRBJ2-7,-,TRBD2,TRBV6-6,CASSYPRTSGRAEQYF,TGTGCCAGCAGTTACCCTCGGACTAGCGGGAGGGCAGAGCAGTACTTC
TRBJ1-2,-,TRBD1,TRBV28,CASGTGTDFRGYTF,TGTGCCAGCGGAACCGGGACAGACTTTCGCGGCTACACCTTC
TRBJ2-1,once,TRBD1,TRBV6-1,CASSRRDRAYNEQFF,TGTGCCAGCAGTCGCCGGGACAGGGCTTACAATGAGCAGTTCTTC
TRBJ2-7,few,-,TRBV12-2,CASRSLEGREQYF,TGTGCAAGTCGCTCCTTGGAAGGGCGCGAGCAGTACTTC
TRBJ2-7,once,-,TRBV5-6,CASSFPGASYEQYF,TGTGCCAGCAGCTTCCCCGGGGCTTCCTACGAGCAGTACTTC
TRBJ2-3,-,TRBD1,TRBV15,CATSRTGWATDTQYF,TGTGCCACCTCCCGGACAGGTTGGGCAACAGATACGCAGTATTTT
TRBJ2-1,-,-,TRBV19,CASSIDRAGRYNEQFF,TGTGCCAGTAGTATAGACCGCGCGGGACGCTACAATGAGCAGTTCTTC
TRBJ2-2,-,-,TRBV10-2,CASSESAPTGELFF,TGCGCCAGCAGTGAGAGTGCGCCCACCGGGGAGCTGTTTTTT
TRBJ1-1,-,-,TRBV28,CASSSYQREAGAFF,TGTGCCAGCAGTTCATACCAGAGGGAGGCTGGAGCTTTCTTT
TRBJ2-3,-,TRBD2,TRBV4-3,CASSQVAGGRGTQYF,TGCGCCAGCAGCCAAGTTGCGGGGGGTAGAGGTACGCAGTATTTT
TRBJ1-4,-,-,TRBV6-1,CASSPQQGLNEKLFF,TGTGCCAGCAGTCCACAACAGGGCCTTAATGAAAAACTGTTTTTT
TRBJ2-7,-,TRBD2,TRBV11-3,CASGAGGSSYEQYF,TGTGCCAGCGGAGCGGGAGGAAGCTCCTACGAGCAGTACTTC
TRBJ2-6,-,-,TRBV29-1,CSVLSGANVLTF,TGCAGCGTTTTGTCTGGGGCCAACGTCCTGACTTTC
TRBJ1-1,-,-,TRBV4-3,CASSQGGTPVDRRGFF,TGCGCCAGCAGCCAAGGTGGGACCCCCGTGGACCGAAGGGGGTTCTTT
TRBJ2-3,-,-,TRBV5-4,CASSPGGWDTQYF,TGTGCCAGCAGCCCCGGAGGGTGGGATACGCAGTATTTT
TRBJ1-4,once,-,TRBV30,CAWTPTGGEKLFF,TGTGCCTGGACCCCGACAGGAGGGGAAAAACTGTTTTTT
TRBJ2-5,-,-,TRBV6-5,CASRNPYGARETQYF,TGTGCCAGCAGAAACCCATACGGGGCCCGAGAGACCCAGTACTTC
TRBJ2-3,-,TRBD1,TRBV10-3,CATEGTGDPTDTQYF,TGTGCCACCGAGGGGACAGGGGACCCCACAGATACGCAGTATTTT
TRBJ1-2,-,-,TRBV28,CASSLHRDRYGYTF,TGTGCCAGCAGTTTACATCGGGACCGATATGGCTACACCTTC
TRBJ1-2,-,-,TRBV7-2,CASSLGRVGYGYTF,TGTGCCAGCAGCTTAGGCAGGGTGGGGTATGGCTACACCTTC
TRBJ1-2,few,-,TRBV9,CASSVVEGGYTF,TGTGCCAGCAGCGTAGTTGAGGGGGGCTACACCTTC
TRBJ1-2,-,-,TRBV5-6,CASSYEGNYGYTF,TGTGCCAGCAGCTACGAGGGCAACTATGGCTACACCTTC
TRBJ2-5,-,-,TRBV5-4,CASSRGLQETQYF,TGTGCCAGCAGCCGGGGTCTTCAAGAGACCCAGTACTTC